Listed below are T cell receptor beta chains from one sample, sequenced in a study of shared clonotypes between healthy human individuals. Sequencing was performed with immunoSEQ multiplex PCR; in TCRdb, only in-frame clones are kept and a portion is missing. Of around 500,000 clones in the sample, about four fifths are singletons; the top ten hold about 13%. Sequences were obtained from PBMCs. The receptors here all came from a woman between 35 and 50 years old in good health. Some clones in this sample may be carry-over from other donors' samples. The CDR3 runs from the conserved cysteine through the conserved F or W. The D gene is left open where the match is weak. Only part of the rows carry a size: once, few, many, or a class if the clone is expanded.

J,size,V,D,CDR3,DNA
TRBJ2-7,-,TRBV28,-,CASSTLGYEQYF,TGTGCCAGCAGTACTCTCGGCTACGAGCAGTACTTC
TRBJ2-1,-,TRBV15,-,CATSDLTGPRYNEQFF,TGTGCCACCAGCGACCTAACAGGCCCTCGCTACAATGAGCAGTTCTTC
TRBJ1-1,-,TRBV14,-,CASSRGRSTEAFF,TGTGCCAGCAGCCGGGGACGAAGCACTGAAGCTTTCTTT
TRBJ2-1,-,TRBV21-1,-,CASSPKTGAVRNEQFF,TGTGCCAGCAGCCCAAAGACGGGTGCAGTCCGGAATGAGCAGTTCTTC
TRBJ2-7,once,TRBV28,TRBD2,CASSRLGLAGDNPLSEQYF,TGTGCCAGCAGTAGACTTGGACTAGCGGGAGACAACCCCCTCAGCGAGCAGTACTTC
TRBJ2-2,-,TRBV18,TRBD1,CASSPSGTGVGELFF,TGTGCCAGCTCACCGTCCGGGACAGGGGTCGGGGAGCTGTTTTTT
TRBJ2-1,-,TRBV7-9,-,CASSLAGEQFF,TGTGCCAGCAGTCTAGCAGGCGAGCAGTTCTTC
TRBJ1-1,-,TRBV19,-,CASGGQTLNTEAFF,TGTGCCAGTGGGGGGCAGACCTTGAACACTGAAGCTTTCTTT
TRBJ1-4,-,TRBV28,-,CASRPPQGWTNEKLFF,TGTGCCAGCAGACCACCACAGGGTTGGACTAATGAAAAACTGTTTTTT
TRBJ2-2,few,TRBV5-1,TRBD2,CASSLALAGTGELFF,TGCGCCAGCAGCTTGGCGCTAGCGGGAACCGGGGAGCTGTTTTTT
TRBJ1-4,-,TRBV6-1,-,CASSEAGGGDEKLFF,TGTGCCAGCAGTGAAGCGGGGGGGGGCGATGAAAAACTGTTTTTT
TRBJ2-5,-,TRBV7-3,TRBD2,CASSLIGEGSETQYF,TGTGCCAGCAGCTTAATTGGGGAGGGGTCAGAGACCCAGTACTTC
TRBJ1-1,-,TRBV18,-,CASSPLTGADTEAFF,TGTGCCAGCTCACCACTTACGGGGGCGGACACTGAAGCTTTCTTT
TRBJ2-7,-,TRBV7-2,-,CASSFGRQGYEQYF,TGTGCCAGCAGCTTTGGTAGGCAGGGCTACGAGCAGTACTTC
TRBJ2-1,-,TRBV28,-,CASTGYEQFF,TGTGCCTCCACAGGGTATGAGCAGTTCTTC
TRBJ1-1,few,TRBV7-9,-,CASSLVLENTEAFF,TGTGCCAGCAGCTTAGTCCTGGAGAACACTGAAGCTTTCTTT
TRBJ1-5,-,TRBV19,-,CASSIDPFNQPQHF,TGTGCCAGTAGTATAGATCCCTTCAATCAGCCCCAGCATTTT
TRBJ1-3,-,TRBV30,-,CAWSVKEAGSGNTIYF,TGTGCCTGGAGTGTAAAAGAGGCGGGATCTGGAAACACCATATATTTT
TRBJ2-3,-,TRBV5-1,TRBD2,CASSLIQLAGATDTQYF,TGCGCCAGCAGCTTGATCCAACTAGCGGGAGCCACAGATACGCAGTATTTT
TRBJ1-5,-,TRBV19,-,CASSTLMDTYSNQPQHF,TGTGCCAGTAGTACCCTTATGGACACTTATAGCAATCAGCCCCAGCATTTT
TRBJ2-1,-,TRBV4-2,TRBD2,CASSQDQLAGTGYNEQFF,TGTGCCAGCAGCCAAGATCAACTAGCGGGGACGGGCTACAATGAGCAGTTCTTC
TRBJ1-1,-,TRBV19,-,CASSMRGKTEAFF,TGTGCCAGTAGTATGAGAGGGAAAACTGAAGCTTTCTTT
TRBJ2-7,-,TRBV15,TRBD1,CATSAGQEYEQYF,TGTGCCACCAGCGCGGGACAGGAGTACGAGCAGTACTTC
TRBJ2-2,-,TRBV18,-,CASSFLQNTGELFF,TGTGCCAGCTCGTTCCTGCAGAACACCGGGGAGCTGTTTTTT
TRBJ1-3,-,TRBV2,-,CASTPGGLAGNTIYF,TGTGCCAGCACCCCGGGGGGACTGGCTGGAAACACCATATATTTT
TRBJ1-2,-,TRBV19,-,CASSIGAYNYGYTF,TGTGCCAGTAGTATAGGGGCCTATAACTATGGCTACACCTTC
TRBJ1-3,-,TRBV28,-,CASSTGGRGNTIYF,TGTGCCAGCTCGACGGGGGGCCGTGGAAACACCATATATTTT
TRBJ2-1,-,TRBV11-2,TRBD1,CASSQPGQGGRGYNEQFF,TGTGCCAGCAGTCAGCCGGGACAGGGGGGCCGAGGATACAATGAGCAGTTCTTC
TRBJ2-7,-,TRBV11-3,-,CASSTRWGRSPFYEQYF,TGTGCCAGCAGCACCCGTTGGGGGAGAAGCCCCTTCTACGAGCAGTACTTC
TRBJ1-2,-,TRBV19,TRBD1,CASSIPGGGYGYTF,TGTGCCAGTAGTATCCCAGGGGGCGGCTATGGCTACACCTTC
TRBJ2-5,-,TRBV9,TRBD2,CASSVGLAGEQYF,TGTGCCAGCAGCGTAGGGCTAGCGGGGGAGCAGTACTTC
TRBJ2-2,-,TRBV7-9,-,CASKGYTGELFF,TGTGCCAGCAAGGGTTACACCGGGGAGCTGTTTTTT
TRBJ1-5,few,TRBV19,-,CASNGPYQPQHF,TGTGCCAGTAATGGGCCGTATCAGCCCCAGCATTTT
TRBJ1-5,-,TRBV28,TRBD1,CASTLTDRGRQPQHF,TGTGCCAGCACTCTCACGGACAGGGGGCGGCAGCCCCAGCATTTT
TRBJ2-5,many,TRBV27,TRBD1,CASRRTGGAWETQYF,TGTGCCAGCAGAAGGACAGGGGGCGCCTGGGAGACCCAGTACTTC
TRBJ2-3,-,TRBV7-3,TRBD2,CASSLIASGTSLDTQYF,TGTGCCAGCAGCTTAATTGCCTCCGGGACTAGCCTAGATACGCAGTATTTT
TRBJ1-1,-,TRBV9,TRBD1,CASSVGVGGGTEAFF,TGTGCCAGCAGCGTAGGGGTAGGGGGCGGCACTGAAGCTTTCTTT
TRBJ2-7,-,TRBV4-3,-,CASSQGASVYEQYF,TGCGCCAGCAGCCAAGGGGCTTCCGTCTACGAGCAGTACTTC
TRBJ1-3,once,TRBV6-5,-,CASSYSENSGNTIYF,TGTGCCAGCAGTTACTCAGAGAACTCTGGAAACACCATATATTTT
TRBJ1-3,-,TRBV6-6,-,CASRDGASGNTIYF,TGTGCCAGCAGGGACGGGGCCAGTGGAAACACCATATATTTT
TRBJ1-6,few,TRBV30,-,CAWTGTLGPLHF,TGTGCCTGGACCGGGACGTTAGGACCCCTCCACTTT
TRBJ1-1,-,TRBV7-3,-,CASSAQGNTEAFF,TGTGCCAGCAGCGCACAGGGGAACACTGAAGCTTTCTTT
TRBJ2-7,-,TRBV29-1,-,CSASSSSYEQYF,TGCAGCGCATCGAGCAGCTCCTACGAGCAGTACTTC
TRBJ1-4,-,TRBV2,-,CASHGLTSRNEKLFF,TGTGCCAGCCACGGTTTGACAAGCAGGAATGAAAAACTGTTTTTT
TRBJ2-1,-,TRBV11-1,TRBD2,CASSRGGANTYNEQFF,TGTGCCAGCAGCCGCGGGGGGGCCAACACTTACAATGAGCAGTTCTTC
TRBJ2-7,few,TRBV23-1,-,CANARGSYEQYF,TGCGCCAACGCCCGGGGCTCCTACGAGCAGTACTTC
TRBJ1-6,-,TRBV30,TRBD1,CAWSGQGNSPLHF,TGTGCCTGGAGTGGACAGGGCAATTCACCCCTCCACTTT
TRBJ2-6,once,TRBV28,-,CASSSGASGANVLTF,TGTGCCAGCAGCTCAGGGGCGTCTGGGGCCAACGTCCTGACTTTC
TRBJ2-1,-,TRBV7-6,TRBD2,CASSSLAGENAEQFF,TGTGCCAGCAGCTCTTTAGCGGGAGAAAATGCTGAGCAGTTCTTC
TRBJ1-2,few,TRBV10-3,-,CAISRDGGYTF,TGTGCCATCAGCAGGGACGGTGGCTACACCTTC
TRBJ2-1,-,TRBV7-9,TRBD2,CASSATSGRAANEQFF,TGTGCCAGCAGCGCCACTAGCGGGAGGGCCGCGAATGAGCAGTTCTTC
TRBJ2-1,many,TRBV7-8,TRBD2,CASSLGLAGYNEQFF,TGTGCCAGCAGCTTAGGACTAGCGGGTTACAATGAGCAGTTCTTC
TRBJ1-1,once,TRBV2,-,CASSSNGNTEAFF,TGTGCCAGCAGTTCCAACGGTAACACTGAAGCTTTCTTT
TRBJ1-1,few,TRBV11-2,-,CASSMAGTEAFF,TGTGCCAGCAGCATGGCAGGGACTGAAGCTTTCTTT
TRBJ1-4,-,TRBV19,TRBD1,CASTPTGPNEKLFF,TGTGCCAGTACGCCGACAGGGCCTAATGAAAAACTGTTTTTT
TRBJ2-3,-,TRBV2,-,CASRTGTSTDTQYF,TGTGCCAGCAGGACCGGGACAAGCACAGATACGCAGTATTTT
TRBJ2-6,-,TRBV2,-,CASLDRSGANVLTF,TGTGCCAGCCTCGACAGGTCTGGGGCCAACGTCCTGACTTTC